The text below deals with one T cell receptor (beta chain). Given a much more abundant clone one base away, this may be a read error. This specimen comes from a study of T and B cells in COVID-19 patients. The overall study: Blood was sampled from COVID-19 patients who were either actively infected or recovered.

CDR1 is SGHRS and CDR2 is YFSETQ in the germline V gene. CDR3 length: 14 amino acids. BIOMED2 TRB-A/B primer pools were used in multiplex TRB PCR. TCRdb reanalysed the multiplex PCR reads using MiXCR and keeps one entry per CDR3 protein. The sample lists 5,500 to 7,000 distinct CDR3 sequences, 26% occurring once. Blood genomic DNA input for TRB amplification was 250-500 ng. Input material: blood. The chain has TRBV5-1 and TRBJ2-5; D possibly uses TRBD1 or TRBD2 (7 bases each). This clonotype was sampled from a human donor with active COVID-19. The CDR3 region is CARSLVGGGETQYF. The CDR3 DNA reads TGCGCCAGAAGCTTGGTGGGAGGGGGCGAGACCCAGTACTTC.